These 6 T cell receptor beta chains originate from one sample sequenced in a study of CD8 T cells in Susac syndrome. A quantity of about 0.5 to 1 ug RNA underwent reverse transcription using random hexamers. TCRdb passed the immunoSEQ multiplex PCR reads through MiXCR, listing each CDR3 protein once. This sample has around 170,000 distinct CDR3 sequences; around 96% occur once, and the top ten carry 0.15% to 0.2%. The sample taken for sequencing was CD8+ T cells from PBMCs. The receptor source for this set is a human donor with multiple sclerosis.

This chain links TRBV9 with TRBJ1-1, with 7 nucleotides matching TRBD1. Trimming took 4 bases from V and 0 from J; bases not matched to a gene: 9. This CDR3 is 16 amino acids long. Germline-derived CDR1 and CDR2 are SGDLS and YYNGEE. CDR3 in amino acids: CASSSRQGQVNTEAFF. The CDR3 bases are TGTGCCAGCAGCTCGCGACAGGGTCAAGTGAACACTGAAGCTTTCTTT.

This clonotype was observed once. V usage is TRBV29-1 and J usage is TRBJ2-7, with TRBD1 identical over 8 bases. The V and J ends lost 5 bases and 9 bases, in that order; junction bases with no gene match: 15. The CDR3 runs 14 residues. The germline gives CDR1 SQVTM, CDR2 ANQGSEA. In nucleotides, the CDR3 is TGCAGCGTTCCTGGGACAGGCCCCCGGTTAGGGCAGTACTTC. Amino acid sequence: CSVPGTGPRLGQYF.

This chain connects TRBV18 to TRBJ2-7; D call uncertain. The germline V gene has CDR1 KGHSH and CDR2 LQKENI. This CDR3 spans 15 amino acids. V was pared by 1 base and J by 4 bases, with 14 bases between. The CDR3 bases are TGTGCCAGCTCACCACAGTGGACCGCTTTTTACGAGCAGTACTTC. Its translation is CASSPQWTAFYEQYF.

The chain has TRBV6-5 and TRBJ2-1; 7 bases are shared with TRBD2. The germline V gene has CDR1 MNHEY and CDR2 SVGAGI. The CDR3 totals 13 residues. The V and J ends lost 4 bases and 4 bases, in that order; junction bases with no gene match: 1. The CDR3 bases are TGTGCCAGCAGTTCTAGCGGTTACAATGAGCAGTTCTTC. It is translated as CASSSSGYNEQFF.

This CDR3 is CSAPEGYSNQPQHF. Here the CDR3 DNA reads TGCAGTGCCCCTGAGGGCTATAGCAATCAGCCCCAGCATTTT. The chain is built from TRBV20-1 and TRBJ1-5; D is uncertain. Trimming took off 6 bases at V and 0 bases at J, with 12 bases between the two ends. Germline V gene lookup returns CDR1 DFQATT and CDR2 SNEGSKA (reference sequence). The CDR3 has 14 residues.

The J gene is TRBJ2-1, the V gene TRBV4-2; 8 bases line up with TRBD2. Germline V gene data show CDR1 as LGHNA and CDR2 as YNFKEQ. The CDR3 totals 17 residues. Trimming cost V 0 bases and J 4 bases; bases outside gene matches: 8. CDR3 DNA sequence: TGTGCCAGCAGCCAAGATCCTCCGCGGGAGGCGTACAATGAGCAGTTCTTC. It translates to CASSQDPPREAYNEQFF.